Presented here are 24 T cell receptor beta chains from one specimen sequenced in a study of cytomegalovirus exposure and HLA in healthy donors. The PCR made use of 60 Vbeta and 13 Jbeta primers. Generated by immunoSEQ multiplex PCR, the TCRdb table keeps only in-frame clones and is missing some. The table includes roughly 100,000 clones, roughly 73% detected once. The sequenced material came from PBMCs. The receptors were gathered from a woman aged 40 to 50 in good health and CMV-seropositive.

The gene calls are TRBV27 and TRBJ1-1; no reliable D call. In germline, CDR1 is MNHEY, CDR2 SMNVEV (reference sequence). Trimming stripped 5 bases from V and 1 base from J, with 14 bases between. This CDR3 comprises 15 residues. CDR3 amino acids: CASSLGVGRNTEAFF. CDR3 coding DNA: TGTGCCAGCAGTCTCGGGGTAGGGAGGAACACTGAAGCTTTCTTT.

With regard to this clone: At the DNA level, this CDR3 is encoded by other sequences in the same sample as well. The CDR3 is CASRYGGEQYF. Here the CDR3 DNA reads TGTGCCAGCAGATATGGGGGGGAGCAGTACTTC. V is TRBV27 and J is TRBJ2-7; D might be TRBD2 (6 bases). The CDR3 is 11 amino acids. The V gene's germline CDR1 is MNHEY and CDR2 SMNVEV (reference sequence). Trimming took off 6 bases at V and 7 bases at J, with 10 bases between the two ends.

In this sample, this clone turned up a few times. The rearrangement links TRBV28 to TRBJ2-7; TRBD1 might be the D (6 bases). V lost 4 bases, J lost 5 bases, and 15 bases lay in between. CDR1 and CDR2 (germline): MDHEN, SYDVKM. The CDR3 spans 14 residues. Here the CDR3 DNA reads TGTGCCAGCAGTTCACAGGGATGGGGCGACGAGCAGTACTTC. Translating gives CASSSQGWGDEQYF.

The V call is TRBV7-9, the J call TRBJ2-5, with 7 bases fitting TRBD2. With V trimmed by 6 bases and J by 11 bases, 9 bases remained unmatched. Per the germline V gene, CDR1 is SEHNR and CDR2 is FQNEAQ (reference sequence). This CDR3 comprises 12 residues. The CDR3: CASSFSREEQYF. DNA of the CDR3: TGTGCCAGCAGTTTTTCTCGGGAGGAGCAGTACTTC.

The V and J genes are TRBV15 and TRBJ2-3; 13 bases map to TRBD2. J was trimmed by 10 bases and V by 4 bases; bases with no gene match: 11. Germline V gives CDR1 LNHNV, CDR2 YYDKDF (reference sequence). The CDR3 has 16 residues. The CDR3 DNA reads TGTGCCACCAGCATCCCGACTAGCGGGGGGCCCTCAGCGCAGTATTTT. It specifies CATSIPTSGGPSAQYF. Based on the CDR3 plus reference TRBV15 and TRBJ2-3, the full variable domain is DAMVIQNPRYQVTQFGKPVTLSCSQTLNHNVMYWYQQKSSQAPKLLFHYYDKDFNNEADTPDNFQSRRPNTSFCFLDIRSPGLGDTAMYLCATSIPTSGGPSAQYFGPGTRLTVL.

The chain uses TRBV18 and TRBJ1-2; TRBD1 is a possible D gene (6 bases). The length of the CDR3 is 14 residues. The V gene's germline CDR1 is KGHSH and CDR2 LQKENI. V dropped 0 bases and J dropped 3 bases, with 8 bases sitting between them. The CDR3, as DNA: TGTGCCAGCTCACCACCTCCAGGGGACTATGGCTACACCTTC. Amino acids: CASSPPPGDYGYTF.

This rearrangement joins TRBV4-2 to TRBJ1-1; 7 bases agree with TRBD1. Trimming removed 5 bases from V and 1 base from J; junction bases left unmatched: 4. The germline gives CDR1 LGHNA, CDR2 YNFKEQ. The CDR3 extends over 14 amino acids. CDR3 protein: CASSFRQGNTEAFF. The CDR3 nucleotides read TGTGCCAGCAGCTTCCGACAGGGGAACACTGAAGCTTTCTTT.

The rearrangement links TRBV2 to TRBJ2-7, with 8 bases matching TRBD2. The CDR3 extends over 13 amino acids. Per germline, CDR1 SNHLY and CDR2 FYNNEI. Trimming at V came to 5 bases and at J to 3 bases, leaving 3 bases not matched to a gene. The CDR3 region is CASSPAGGYEQYF. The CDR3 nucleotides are TGTGCCAGCAGTCCCGCGGGAGGCTACGAGCAGTACTTC.

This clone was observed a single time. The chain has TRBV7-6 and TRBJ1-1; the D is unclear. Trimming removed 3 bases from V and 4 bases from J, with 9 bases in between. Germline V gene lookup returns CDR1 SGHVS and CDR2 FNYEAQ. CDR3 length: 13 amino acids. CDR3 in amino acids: CASSFLGTTEAFF. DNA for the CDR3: TGTGCCAGCAGCTTTCTCGGTACCACTGAAGCTTTCTTT.

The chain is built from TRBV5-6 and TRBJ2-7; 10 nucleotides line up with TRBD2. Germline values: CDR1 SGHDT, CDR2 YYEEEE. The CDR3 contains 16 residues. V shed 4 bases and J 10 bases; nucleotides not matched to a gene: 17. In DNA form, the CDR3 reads TGTGCCAGCAGCAGGGGACTAGCGTCCACCCCGGCGGCTCAGTACTTC. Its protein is CASSRGLASTPAAQYF.

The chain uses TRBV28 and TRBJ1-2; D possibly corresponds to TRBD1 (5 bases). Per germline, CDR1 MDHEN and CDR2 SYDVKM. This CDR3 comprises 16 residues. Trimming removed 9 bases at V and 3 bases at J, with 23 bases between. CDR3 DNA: TGTGCCAGTACCCCACCCGCCCAGGGTCCCCACTATGGCTACACCTTC. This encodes CASTPPAQGPHYGYTF.

The CDR3 here is CASSFPRGGPEAFF. The CDR3 DNA follows: TGTGCCAGCAGCTTCCCTAGGGGAGGGCCCGAAGCTTTCTTT. The V gene is TRBV11-2, the J gene TRBJ1-1; D perhaps matches TRBD1 (5 bases). This CDR3 has 14 amino acids. The ends were cut back, 3 bases at V and 8 bases at J, with 16 bases in the middle. Germline assignment: CDR1 SGHAT and CDR2 FQNNGV.

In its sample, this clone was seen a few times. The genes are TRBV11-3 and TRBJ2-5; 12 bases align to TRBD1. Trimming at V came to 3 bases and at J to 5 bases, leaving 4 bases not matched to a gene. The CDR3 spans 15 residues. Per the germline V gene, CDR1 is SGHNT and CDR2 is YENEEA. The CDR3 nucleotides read TGTGCCAGCAGCTTTGGGACAGGGGGCGCGGAGACCCAGTACTTC. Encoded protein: CASSFGTGGAETQYF. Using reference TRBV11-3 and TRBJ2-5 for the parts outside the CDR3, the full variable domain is EAGVVQSPRYKIIEKKQPVAFWCNPISGHNTLYWYLQNLGQGPELLIRYENEEAVDDSQLPKDRFSAERLKGVDSTLKIQPAELGDSAVYLCASSFGTGGAETQYFGPGTRLLVL.

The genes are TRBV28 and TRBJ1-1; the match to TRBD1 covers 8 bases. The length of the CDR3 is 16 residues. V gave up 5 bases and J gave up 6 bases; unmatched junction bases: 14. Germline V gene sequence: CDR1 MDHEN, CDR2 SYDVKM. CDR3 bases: TGTGCCAGCAGTCCCCTAGGCAGGGGGCTTTTCGCTGAAGCTTTCTTT. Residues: CASSPLGRGLFAEAFF.

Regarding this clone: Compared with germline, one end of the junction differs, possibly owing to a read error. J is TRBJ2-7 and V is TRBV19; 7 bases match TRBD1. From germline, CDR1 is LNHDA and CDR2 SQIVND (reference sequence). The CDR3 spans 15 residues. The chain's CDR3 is CASSKDTDRPYGQYF. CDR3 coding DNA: TGTGCCAGTAGTAAAGATACGGACAGGCCCTACGGGCAGTACTTC.

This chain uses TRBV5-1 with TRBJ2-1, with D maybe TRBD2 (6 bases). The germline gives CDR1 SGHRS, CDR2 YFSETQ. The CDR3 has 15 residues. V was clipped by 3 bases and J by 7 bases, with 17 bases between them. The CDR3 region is CASSSFASVGNEQFF. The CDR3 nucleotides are TGCGCCAGCAGCTCCTTCGCTAGCGTCGGTAATGAGCAGTTCTTC.

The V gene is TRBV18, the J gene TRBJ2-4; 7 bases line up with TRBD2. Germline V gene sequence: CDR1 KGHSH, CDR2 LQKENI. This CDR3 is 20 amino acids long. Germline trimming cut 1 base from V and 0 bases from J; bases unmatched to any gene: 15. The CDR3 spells CASSPLFPAGGSLAKNIQYF. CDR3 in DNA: TGTGCCAGCTCACCACTCTTTCCTGCCGGGGGGAGCTTAGCCAAAAACATTCAGTACTTC. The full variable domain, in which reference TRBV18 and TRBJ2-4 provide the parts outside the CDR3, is NAGVMQNPRHLVRRRGQEARLRCSPMKGHSHVYWYRQLPEEGLKFMVYLQKENIIDESGMPKERFSAEFPKEGPSILRIQQVVRGDSAAYFCASSPLFPAGGSLAKNIQYFGAGTRLSVL.

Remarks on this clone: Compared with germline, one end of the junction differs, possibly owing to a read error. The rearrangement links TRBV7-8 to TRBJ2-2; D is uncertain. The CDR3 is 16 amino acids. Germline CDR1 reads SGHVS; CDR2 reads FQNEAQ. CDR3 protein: CASTLNTDLLSGELFF. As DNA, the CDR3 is TGTGCCAGCACCTTAAACACAGACCTCCTGTCCGGGGAGCTGTTTTTT.

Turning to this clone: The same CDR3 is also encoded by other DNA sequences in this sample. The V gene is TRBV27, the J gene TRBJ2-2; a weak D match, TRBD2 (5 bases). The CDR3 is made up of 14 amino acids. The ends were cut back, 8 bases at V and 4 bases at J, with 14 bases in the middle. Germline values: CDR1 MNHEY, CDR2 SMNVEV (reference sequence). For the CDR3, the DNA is TGTGCCAGCCAGTGGGAGTTGGGCACCGGGGAGCTGTTTTTT. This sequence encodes CASQWELGTGELFF.

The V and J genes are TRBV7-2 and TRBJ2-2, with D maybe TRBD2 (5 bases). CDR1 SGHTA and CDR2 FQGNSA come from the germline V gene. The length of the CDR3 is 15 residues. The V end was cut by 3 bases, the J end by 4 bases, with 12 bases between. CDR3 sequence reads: CASSFPMAGTGELFF. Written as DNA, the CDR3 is TGTGCCAGCAGCTTTCCAATGGCGGGCACCGGGGAGCTGTTTTTT.

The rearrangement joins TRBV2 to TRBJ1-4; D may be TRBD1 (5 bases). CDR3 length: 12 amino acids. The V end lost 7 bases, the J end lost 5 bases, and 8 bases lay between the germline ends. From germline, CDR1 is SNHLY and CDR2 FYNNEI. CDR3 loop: CASKGRNEKLFF. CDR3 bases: TGTGCCAGCAAGGGGAGGAATGAAAAACTGTTTTTT.

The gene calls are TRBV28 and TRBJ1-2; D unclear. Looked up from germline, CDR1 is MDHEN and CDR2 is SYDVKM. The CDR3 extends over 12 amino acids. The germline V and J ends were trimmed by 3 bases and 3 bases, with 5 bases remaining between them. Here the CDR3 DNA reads TGTGCCAGCAGTTTCTTCGACTATGGCTACACCTTC. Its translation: CASSFFDYGYTF.

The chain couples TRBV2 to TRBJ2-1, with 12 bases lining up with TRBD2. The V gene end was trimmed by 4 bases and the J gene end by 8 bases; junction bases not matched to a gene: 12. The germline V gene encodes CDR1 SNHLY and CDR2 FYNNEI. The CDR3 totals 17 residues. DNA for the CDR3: TGTGCCAGCAGTGTTGTAGCTAGCGGGAGGGGCACGGATGAGCAGTTCTTC. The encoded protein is CASSVVASGRGTDEQFF.

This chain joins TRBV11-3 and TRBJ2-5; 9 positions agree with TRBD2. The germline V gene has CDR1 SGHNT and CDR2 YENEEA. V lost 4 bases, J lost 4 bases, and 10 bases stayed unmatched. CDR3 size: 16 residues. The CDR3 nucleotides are TGTGCCAGCAGCTCCCCTTATGGTAGCGGGAGAGAGACCCAGTACTTC. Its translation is CASSSPYGSGRETQYF.